A selection of T cell receptor beta chains follows, all from one sample in a study of blood T cell repertoires in COVID-19. Sequencing used immunoSEQ multiplex PCR; TCRdb keeps in-frame clones, though not all of them. The repertoire consists of more than 250,000 clones, with about 87% occurring once and the leading ten covering 1.5% to 2%. The sample taken for sequencing was peripheral blood. The receptors here all came from a woman in her twenties or thirties with COVID-19, enrolled during active disease. CDR3s include the opening cysteine and the closing phenylalanine or tryptophan. Fields, in order: D gene, J gene, V gene, CDR3 DNA, CDR3 protein. A D gene is named only where the DNA matches it firmly.

>TRBD1|TRBJ1-1|TRBV7-6
TGTGCCAGCAGCCCTATAGACAGGGGCGACGAAGCTTTCTTT
CASSPIDRGDEAFF
>TRBD1|TRBJ2-3|TRBV19
TGTGCCAGTAGTATACCGGGACAGCTTAGCACAGATACGCAGTATTTT
CASSIPGQLSTDTQYF
>TRBD1|TRBJ2-5|TRBV7-2
TGTGCCAGCAGTCGGCGGGACAGGGAGATTCAAGAGACCCAGTACTTC
CASSRRDREIQETQYF
>TRBD1|TRBJ1-4|TRBV4-2
TGTGCCAGCAGCCAGGTGACAGGGCCCCGCCGTTCTAATGAAAAACTGTTTTTT
CASSQVTGPRRSNEKLFF
>NA|TRBJ2-5|TRBV7-2
TGTGCCAGCAGCTTAGTCACAGACCCTCAAGAGACCCAGTACTTC
CASSLVTDPQETQYF
>TRBD1|TRBJ1-2|TRBV2
TGTGCCAGCAGTGGGGACAGGGGTGGCTACACCTTC
CASSGDRGGYTF
>NA|TRBJ2-2|TRBV7-8
TGTGCCAGCAGCTTATCTATGAACACCGGGGAGCTGTTTTTT
CASSLSMNTGELFF
>TRBD1|TRBJ1-2|TRBV7-6
TGTGCCAGCAGCTTGACAGGGGTGGGCTACACCTTC
CASSLTGVGYTF
>NA|TRBJ2-3|TRBV5-5
TGTGCCAGCAGCTTTATTGTGGGGACCAGGGGAACAGATACGCAGTATTTT
CASSFIVGTRGTDTQYF
>NA|TRBJ1-2|TRBV7-9
TGTGCCAGCAGCTCTGCGATCGACAGGTTCTATGGCTACACCTTC
CASSSAIDRFYGYTF
>TRBD1|TRBJ1-3|TRBV28
TGTGCCAGCAGTACAGGGGGCTTCTCTGGAAACACCATATATTTT
CASSTGGFSGNTIYF
>NA|TRBJ1-3|TRBV4-3
TGCGCCAGCAGCCAAACCAGGGAGGTGTCTGGAAACACCATATATTTT
CASSQTREVSGNTIYF
>NA|TRBJ2-6|TRBV11-3
TGTGCCAGCAGTGGGGCCGTCCGGACTGGGGCCAACGTCCTGACTTTC
CASSGAVRTGANVLTF
>NA|TRBJ1-2|TRBV7-2
TGTGCCAGCAGCCCCTACGGGGGGGTGGATGGCTACACCTTC
CASSPYGGVDGYTF
>NA|TRBJ2-7|TRBV5-1
TGCGCCAGCAGCCCTACAGCGGGTTCGGTCGAGCAGTACTTC
CASSPTAGSVEQYF
>TRBD1|TRBJ2-5|TRBV2
TGTGCCAGCAGTGGACAGGGGGTAGAGACCCAGTACTTC
CASSGQGVETQYF
>TRBD1|TRBJ1-6|TRBV11-3
TGTGCCAGCAGCGACAGGGTCGACTCACCCCTCCACTTT
CASSDRVDSPLHF
>NA|TRBJ2-2|TRBV30
TGTGCCTGGGACAGCCAACCTACCGGGGAGCTGTTTTTT
CAWDSQPTGELFF
>TRBD1|TRBJ2-7|TRBV4-3
TGCGCCAGCGCAACCGGGACAGGGGTCTACGAGCAGTACTTC
CASATGTGVYEQYF